Following are 18 T cell receptor beta chains from one sample sequenced in a study of control samples from healthy donors and cancer patients. TCRdb's copy holds only in-frame clones and misses some; the assay was immunoSEQ multiplex PCR. The sample records 65,000 to 90,000 clones, around 93% being singletons. Sequencing was done on a sample of blood. These receptors originate from a woman younger than 45 in good health.

This chain uses TRBV27 with TRBJ2-5, with D possibly TRBD2 on 7 matching bases. Germline loops: CDR1 MNHEY, CDR2 SMNVEV (reference sequence). V shed 6 bases and J shed 7 bases, with 21 bases lying between them. The CDR3 loop spans 15 amino acids. This chain's CDR3 is CASRDGDYKGGTQYF. The CDR3 nucleotides are TGTGCCAGCAGGGATGGGGACTATAAGGGGGGGACCCAGTACTTC.

The V and J genes are TRBV3-1 (or the pseudogene TRBV3-2) and TRBJ2-3; 9 nucleotides align to TRBD2. The CDR3 is made up of 15 amino acids. With V trimmed by 5 bases and J by 5 bases, 8 bases remained unmatched. Germline assignment: CDR1 LGHDT and CDR2 YNNKEL (reference sequence). CDR3 loop: CASSTIAGAGDTQYF. The CDR3, as DNA: TGTGCCAGCAGCACTATAGCGGGGGCGGGAGATACGCAGTATTTT.

This chain joins TRBV13 and TRBJ1-4; possible D gene TRBD1, 6 bases. Germline loops: CDR1 PRHDT, CDR2 FYEKMQ (reference sequence). Trimming pared 3 bases from V and 8 bases from J, leaving 16 bases between. The CDR3 covers 15 residues. Here the CDR3 reads CASSFRDAGTEKLFF. CDR3 coding DNA: TGTGCCAGCAGCTTTAGGGACGCTGGGACAGAAAAACTGTTTTTT.

The rearrangement joins TRBV27 to TRBJ1-5; D perhaps matches TRBD1 (6 bases). CDR3 length: 16 residues. Trimming left V 4 bases short and J 3 bases short, with 16 bases between. Germline V gene lookup returns CDR1 MNHEY and CDR2 SMNVEV (reference sequence). CDR3 protein: CASSSYRVGVNQPQHF. For the CDR3, the DNA is TGTGCCAGCAGTTCCTACAGGGTAGGAGTCAATCAGCCCCAGCATTTT.

V gene TRBV7-9 combines with J gene TRBJ1-6; TRBD1 aligns across 7 bases. The CDR3 totals 14 residues. CDR1 and CDR2 (germline): SEHNR, FQNEAQ (reference sequence). Trimming cost V 4 bases and J 7 bases; bases outside gene matches: 4. The CDR3 coding sequence is TGTGCCAGCAGCTCACAGGGGAAAAATTCACCCCTCCACTTT. Its translation: CASSSQGKNSPLHF.

V is TRBV6-5 and J is TRBJ1-1; D unclear. The CDR3 has 13 amino acids. Germline loops: CDR1 MNHEY, CDR2 SVGAGI. V was cut by 8 bases and J by 8 bases, with 18 bases left in between. The CDR3 reads CASGSASEAEAFF. CDR3 nucleotides: TGTGCCAGCGGATCGGCCTCAGAGGCGGAAGCTTTCTTT.

This chain connects TRBV3-1 (or the pseudogene TRBV3-2) to TRBJ1-1; a weak D match, TRBD1 (5 bases). This CDR3 is built from 14 residues. Germline assignment: CDR1 LGHDT and CDR2 YNNKEL (reference sequence). Trimming left V 4 bases short and J 7 bases short, with 16 bases between. The CDR3 here is CASSPRGNGGEAFF. The CDR3 DNA reads TGTGCCAGCAGCCCCCGGGGCAATGGGGGTGAAGCTTTCTTT.

This chain uses TRBV10-2 with TRBJ2-7; D may be TRBD1 (5 bases). Germline V gene lookup returns CDR1 WSHSY and CDR2 SAAADI. This CDR3 contains 13 residues. Trimming stripped 7 bases from V and 5 bases from J, with 15 bases between. This CDR3 reads CASNTRGYNEQYF. CDR3 DNA: TGCGCCAGCAATACAAGGGGTTATAACGAGCAGTACTTC.

This clone has a handful of counts. The chain links TRBV9 to TRBJ2-7; a possible D gene is TRBD2 (6 bases). The V gene's germline CDR1 is SGDLS and CDR2 YYNGEE. Trimming left V 10 bases short and J 3 bases short, with 26 bases between. CDR3 length: 16 amino acids. CDR3 DNA sequence: TGTGCCGGGCAGTTTACACAAGGACGGGAGAGCTACGAGCAGTACGTC. It codes for CAGQFTQGRESYEQYV.

V gene TRBV7-6 combines with J gene TRBJ2-1; D is unresolved. Germline-derived CDR1 and CDR2 are SGHVS and FNYEAQ. V was shortened by 1 base and J by 8 bases, with 6 bases between the two germline ends. This CDR3 is built from 12 residues. The chain's CDR3 is CASSLVTHEQFF. The CDR3, as DNA: TGTGCCAGCAGCTTAGTTACGCATGAGCAGTTCTTC.

This clone was observed once. This chain links TRBV19 with TRBJ2-7; TRBD2 agrees at 8 bases. Germline loops: CDR1 LNHDA, CDR2 SQIVND (reference sequence). The CDR3 runs 15 residues. V dropped 3 bases and J dropped 1; count of bases not matched to a gene: 5. This CDR3 is CASSMGGGPSYEQYF. The CDR3 region has the DNA TGTGCCAGTAGTATGGGCGGGGGGCCTTCCTACGAGCAGTACTTC.

J is TRBJ2-2 and V is TRBV12-5; perhaps TRBD2 as D (5 bases). This CDR3 is built from 14 residues. Looked up from germline, CDR1 is LGHNT and CDR2 is FRNRAP. Trimming removed 4 bases at V and 4 bases at J, with 10 bases between. Written as DNA, the CDR3 is TGTGCTAGTGGTTACCAGCGGAGCACCGGGGAGCTGTTTTTT. This codes for CASGYQRSTGELFF.

The CDR3 protein is CASSLVVFGGVKFF. DNA for the CDR3: TGTGCCAGCAGCTTGGTAGTATTCGGCGGGGTGAAGTTCTTC. V gene TRBV5-8 combines with J gene TRBJ2-1; perhaps TRBD2 as D (6 bases). Trimming stripped 0 bases from V and 14 bases from J, with 18 bases between. Per germline, CDR1 SGHTS and CDR2 YDEGEE. CDR3 length equals 14 residues.

The rearrangement joins TRBV5-1 to TRBJ2-2; 8 bases fit TRBD2. The CDR3 length is 15 residues. Germline CDR1 SGHRS, CDR2 YFSETQ. Trimming at V came to 4 bases and at J to 6 bases, leaving 8 bases not matched to a gene. In DNA form, the CDR3 reads TGCGCCAGCAGCACCGGGACTAGTGGGGCCGGGGAGCTGTTTTTT. Protein sequence: CASSTGTSGAGELFF.

The V gene is TRBV11-1, the J gene TRBJ2-2, with unresolved D. The CDR3 length is 14 residues. Trimming pared 2 bases from V and 7 bases from J, leaving 11 bases between. Germline CDR1 is SGHAT and CDR2 is FQDESV (reference sequence). For the CDR3, the DNA is TGTGCCAGCAGCTTAAGGCCCTATGGCGGGGAGCTGTTTTTT. Its translation is CASSLRPYGGELFF.

The V and J genes are TRBV24-1 and TRBJ2-2, with 11 positions matching TRBD1. Trimming cost V 4 bases and J 5 bases; bases outside gene matches: 2. Germline values: CDR1 KGHDR, CDR2 SFDVKD. The CDR3 spans 15 residues. In DNA form, the CDR3 reads TGTGCCACCAGTGACAGGGACAGGGGGACCGGGGAGCTGTTTTTT. Amino acids: CATSDRDRGTGELFF.

This clone was seen just once. The chain recombines TRBV5-1 with TRBJ2-7; perhaps TRBD2 as D (6 bases). This CDR3 region has 15 residues. Germline CDR1 SGHRS, CDR2 YFSETQ. V was cut by 4 bases and J by 3 bases, with 17 bases left in between. The DNA of the CDR3 is TGCGCCAGCAGCCTATGGGGCGGGGTGGGCTACGAGCAGTACTTC. This translates into CASSLWGGVGYEQYF.

This chain connects TRBV7-3 to TRBJ2-2; possibly TRBD1 or TRBD2 for D (5 bases each). The CDR3 sequence is 14 residues long. V lost 2 bases to trimming and J lost 5 bases, with 9 bases between them. Germline V CDR1 and CDR2: SGHTA, FQGTGA. As DNA, the CDR3 is TGTGCCAGCAGCTTAGGGGGAACTACCGGGGAGCTGTTTTTT. Its translation: CASSLGGTTGELFF.